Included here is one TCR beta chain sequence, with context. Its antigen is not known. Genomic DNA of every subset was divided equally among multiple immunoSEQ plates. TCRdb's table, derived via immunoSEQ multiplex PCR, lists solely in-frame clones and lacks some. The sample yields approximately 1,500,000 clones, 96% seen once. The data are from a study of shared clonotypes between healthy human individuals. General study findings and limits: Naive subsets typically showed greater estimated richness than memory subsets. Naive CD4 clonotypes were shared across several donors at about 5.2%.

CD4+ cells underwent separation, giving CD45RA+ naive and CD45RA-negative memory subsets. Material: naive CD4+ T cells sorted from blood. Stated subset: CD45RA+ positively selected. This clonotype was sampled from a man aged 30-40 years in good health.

The CDR3 is CASRRQLNYGYTF. The CDR3 DNA sequence: TGTGCCAGCAGACGACAGCTCAACTATGGCTACACCTTC. The V and J genes are TRBV2 and TRBJ1-2, with TRBD1 as a possible D gene (5 bases). The CDR3 runs 13 residues. V lost 6 bases and J lost 2, with 10 bases in between. The germline CDR1 and CDR2 sequences are SNHLY and FYNNEI.